The clone carrying this TCR beta chain was seen more than once but under ten times. What it binds is unknown. CD25-based Treg depletion was applied to purified naive CD4+ T cells. Study-wide findings and caveats: Tumor memory CD4+ T cell TCR gene usage clustered with blood and lymph node memory CD4+ cells and lymph node naive CD4+ cells. Tumor Tregs overlapped most with tumor, then blood, naive CD4+ cells.

This CDR3 has 15 amino acids. CDR1 and CDR2 (germline): SGHNT, YENEEA. V dropped 1 base and J dropped 4 bases, with 13 bases sitting between them. MiXCR, run by TCRdb on the 5' RACE reads, gives a single entry per CDR3 protein. Of about 50,000 distinct CDR3 sequences listed, roughly 28% are singletons. This TCR derives from a female donor with breast cancer. The J gene is TRBJ1-2, the V gene TRBV11-3; the D gene is possibly TRBD1 (5 bases). Sequencing used naive CD4+ T cells sorted from blood. Specified subset: naive CD4+ T cells, CD4+CD45RA+CD25-. The CDR3, as DNA: TGTGCCAGCAGCTTAGTGGGGGATCTAAGCTATGGCTACACCTTC. Residues: CASSLVGDLSYGYTF.